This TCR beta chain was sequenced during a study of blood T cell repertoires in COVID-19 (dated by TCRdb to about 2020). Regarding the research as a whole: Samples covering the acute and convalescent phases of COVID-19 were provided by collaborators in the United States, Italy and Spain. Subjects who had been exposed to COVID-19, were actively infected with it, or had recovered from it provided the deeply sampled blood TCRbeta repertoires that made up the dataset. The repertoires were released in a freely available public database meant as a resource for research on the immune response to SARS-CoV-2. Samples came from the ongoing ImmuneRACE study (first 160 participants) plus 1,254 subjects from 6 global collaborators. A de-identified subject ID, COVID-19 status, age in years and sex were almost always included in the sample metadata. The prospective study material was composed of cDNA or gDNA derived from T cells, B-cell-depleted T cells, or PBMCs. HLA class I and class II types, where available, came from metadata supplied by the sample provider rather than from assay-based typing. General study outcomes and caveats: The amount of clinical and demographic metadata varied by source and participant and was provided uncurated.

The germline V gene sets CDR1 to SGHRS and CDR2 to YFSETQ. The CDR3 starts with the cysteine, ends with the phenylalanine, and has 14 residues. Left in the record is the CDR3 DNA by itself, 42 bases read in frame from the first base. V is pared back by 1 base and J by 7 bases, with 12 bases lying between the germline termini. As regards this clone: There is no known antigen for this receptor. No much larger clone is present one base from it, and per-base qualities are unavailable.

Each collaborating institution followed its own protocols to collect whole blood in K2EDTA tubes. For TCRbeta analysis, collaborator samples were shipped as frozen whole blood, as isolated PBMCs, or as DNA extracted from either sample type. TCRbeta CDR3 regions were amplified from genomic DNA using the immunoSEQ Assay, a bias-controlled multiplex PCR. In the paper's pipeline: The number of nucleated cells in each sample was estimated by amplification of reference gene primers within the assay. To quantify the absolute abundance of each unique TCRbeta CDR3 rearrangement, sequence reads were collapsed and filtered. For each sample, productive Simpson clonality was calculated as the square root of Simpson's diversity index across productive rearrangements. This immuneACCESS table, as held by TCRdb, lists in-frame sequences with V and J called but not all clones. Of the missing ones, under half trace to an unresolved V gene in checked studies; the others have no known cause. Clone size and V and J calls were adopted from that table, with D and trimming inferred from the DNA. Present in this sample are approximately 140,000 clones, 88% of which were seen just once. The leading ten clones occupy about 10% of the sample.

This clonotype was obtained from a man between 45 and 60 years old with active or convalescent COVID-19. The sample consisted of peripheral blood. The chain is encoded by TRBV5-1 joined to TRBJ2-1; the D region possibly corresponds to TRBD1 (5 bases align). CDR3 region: CASSLMAGINEQFF. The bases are TGCGCCAGCAGCTTGATGGCAGGGATTAATGAGCAGTTCTTC.